These 30 T cell receptor beta chains share one sample of origin, sequenced in a study of CD8 T cells in ankylosing spondylitis. Study-level points and caveats: Blood from ankylosing spondylitis patients appeared to carry a characteristic roughly 8-variant TCR beta motif.

TCRdb itself ran the 5' RACE reads through MiXCR, one entry per CDR3 protein. The sample has roughly 440,000 distinct CDR3 sequences, about 15% seen once; the top ten hold around 0.92%. Antigen specificity for these receptors is unknown. Sequenced: blood, either unsorted or a sorted T cell fraction (not recorded which). These receptors all come from a male donor with ankylosing spondylitis.

This clonotype has a handful of counts. This chain joins TRBV7-2 and TRBJ2-1; 8 nucleotides agree with TRBD2. The CDR3 totals 16 residues. Germline V gene data show CDR1 as SGHTA and CDR2 as FQGNSA. V trimming: 1 base; J trimming: 0 bases; junction bases outside the gene matches: 2. The CDR3 DNA is TGTGCCAGCAGCTTAGGACTAGCGAACTCCTACAATGAGCAGTTCTTC. Translation: CASSLGLANSYNEQFF.

The V gene is TRBV30, the J gene TRBJ2-6, with D tentatively TRBD1 or TRBD2 (6 bases each). Germline V CDR1 and CDR2: GTSNPN, SVGIG (reference sequence). This CDR3 spans 18 amino acids. Trimming took 3 bases from V and 2 from J, leaving 20 bases between them. CDR3 nucleotides: TGTGCCTGGAGCGCGTTCACAGGGACTCGGGCTGGGGCCAACGTCCTGACTTTC. It translates to CAWSAFTGTRAGANVLTF.

The rearrangement joins TRBV7-2 to TRBJ2-3; 11 nucleotides match TRBD2. The V gene end was trimmed by 3 bases and the J gene end by 4 bases; junction bases not matched to a gene: 6. The CDR3 spans 16 residues. CDR1 is SGHTA, CDR2 FQGNSA, per germline. CDR3 protein: CASSLLAGGSADTQYF. The CDR3 DNA reads TGTGCCAGCAGCTTGCTAGCGGGAGGAAGCGCAGATACGCAGTATTTT.

This chain connects TRBV20-1 to TRBJ2-7; 7 bases align to TRBD1. The CDR3 runs 14 residues. Germline values: CDR1 DFQATT, CDR2 SNEGSKA (reference sequence). V lost 3 bases and J lost 1; bases outside the gene matches: 6. CDR3 sequence (DNA): TGCAGTGCTAGCGGGGACAGTCAATCCTACGAGCAGTACTTC. This encodes CSASGDSQSYEQYF.

This clonotype appeared a few times. The V gene is TRBV9, the J gene TRBJ2-7; 10 bases are shared with TRBD1. Germline V lookup: CDR1 SGDLS, CDR2 YYNGEE. Trimming took 0 bases from V and 6 from J; bases not matched to a gene: 6. This CDR3 spans 15 amino acids. CDR3 sequence: CASSVAGGTGAEQYF. CDR3 coding DNA: TGTGCCAGCAGCGTAGCTGGGGGGACAGGGGCCGAGCAGTACTTC. Drawing the rest from reference TRBV9 and TRBJ2-7, the complete variable domain is DSGVTQTPKHLITATGQRVTLRCSPRSGDLSVYWYQQSLDQGLQFLIQYYNGEERAKGNILERFSAQQFPDLHSELNLSSLELGDSALYFCASSVAGGTGAEQYFGPGTRLTVT.

The chain uses TRBV3-1 and TRBJ2-5; TRBD2 matches at 7 bases. The CDR3 is 14 amino acids. The trim removed 3 bases at V and 5 bases at J, leaving 6 bases unmatched. The germline gives CDR1 LGHDT, CDR2 YNNKEL (reference sequence). CDR3 DNA sequence: TGTGCCAGCAGCCACCTGACTAGCAGGGAGACCCAGTACTTC. Protein sequence: CASSHLTSRETQYF.

This clonotype was recorded many times. The rearrangement uses TRBV29-1 and TRBJ2-7; D possibly corresponds to TRBD2 (6 bases). V lost 4 bases to trimming and J lost 5 bases, with 12 bases between them. Germline V gives CDR1 SQVTM, CDR2 ANQGSEA. This CDR3 has 12 amino acids. The CDR3 region has the DNA TGCAGCGTTGCGGTTAGCGGAGACGAGCAGTACTTC. Translating gives CSVAVSGDEQYF.

The gene calls are TRBV5-1 and TRBJ1-5; D might be TRBD1 (5 bases). The germline CDR1 and CDR2 sequences are SGHRS and YFSETQ. The V end was cut by 0 bases, the J end by 3 bases, with 10 bases between. This CDR3 is built from 15 residues. The CDR3 DNA reads TGCGCCAGCAGCTTGGAGGGACTTAACAATCAGCCCCAGCATTTT. It codes for CASSLEGLNNQPQHF.

This clonotype was counted at least ten times. For the CDR3, the DNA is TGTGCCAGCAGTCCAGGGGGCTTGCCCTATGGCTACACCTTC. It yields the protein CASSPGGLPYGYTF. The rearrangement joins TRBV6-1 to TRBJ1-2; 8 bases agree with TRBD1. The CDR3 has 14 amino acids. The J segment lost 4 bases and the V segment lost 5 bases, leaving 6 bases of the junction unmatched. Looked up from germline, CDR1 is MNHNS and CDR2 is SASEGT.

The rearrangement joins TRBV10-2 to TRBJ1-1, with 10 bases aligning to TRBD1. Germline CDR1 reads WSHSY; CDR2 reads SAAADI. This CDR3 has 15 amino acids. V dropped 6 bases and J dropped 2; count of bases not matched to a gene: 6. The CDR3, as DNA: TGCGCCAGCAGGGGACAGGGGTTGGAAAACACTGAAGCTTTCTTT. This codes for CASRGQGLENTEAFF.

This clonotype was seen a few times. This chain joins TRBV3-1 and TRBJ1-1; a possible D gene is TRBD1 (6 bases). Trimming removed 2 bases from V and 5 bases from J, with 15 bases in between. Per the germline V gene, CDR1 is LGHDT and CDR2 is YNNKEL (reference sequence). This CDR3 comprises 15 residues. DNA of the CDR3: TGTGCCAGCAGCCAATCGCTCGGGGGCGGGACTGAAGCTTTCTTT. It specifies CASSQSLGGGTEAFF.

This clonotype came up many times. The chain is built from TRBV5-1 and TRBJ2-3, with 7 bases fitting TRBD1. Germline lookup yields CDR1 SGHRS and CDR2 YFSETQ. Trimming took 4 bases from V and 0 from J; bases not matched to a gene: 5. This CDR3 has 15 amino acids. The CDR3 region has the DNA TGCGCCAGCAGCCTCGACAGGGCTAGCACAGATACGCAGTATTTT. Protein sequence: CASSLDRASTDTQYF.

This clonotype was detected a few times. The V and J genes are TRBV6-5 and TRBJ2-7; possible D gene TRBD2, 6 bases. CDR1 is MNHEY, CDR2 SVGAGI, per germline. V lost 2 bases, J lost 7 bases, and 15 bases lay in between. The CDR3 extends over 14 amino acids. CDR3 loop: CASSYPGTVWEQYF. DNA for the CDR3: TGTGCCAGCAGTTACCCCGGGACTGTCTGGGAGCAGTACTTC.

This clonotype was seen repeatedly, ten times or more. The genes are TRBV12-3 or TRBV12-4 and TRBJ1-5; maybe TRBD1 (6 bases). Trimming took off 3 bases at V and 4 bases at J, with 10 bases between the two ends. The CDR3 runs 14 residues. The CDR3, as DNA: TGTGCCAGCAGTTTGGGGGGCGAAAATCAGCCCCAGCATTTT. Encoded protein: CASSLGGENQPQHF.

This clonotype was counted only a few times. The chain has TRBV29-1 and TRBJ2-7; D could derive from TRBD1 or TRBD2 (5 bases each). V shed 3 bases and J shed 0 bases, with 12 bases lying between them. CDR1 is SQVTM, CDR2 ANQGSEA, per germline. This CDR3 has 14 amino acids. CDR3 sequence (DNA): TGCAGCGTTGAGGGGGTCCCCCCCTCCTACGAGCAGTACTTC. Encoded protein: CSVEGVPPSYEQYF.

The rearrangement joins TRBV20-1 to TRBJ2-7, with TRBD1 matching 7 bases. V was clipped by 0 bases and J by 0 bases; unmatched bases: 11. The CDR3 is 17 residues long. Per germline, CDR1 DFQATT and CDR2 SNEGSKA (reference sequence). The CDR3 DNA sequence: TGCAGTGCTAGAGATCAACAAACAGGGGTTAACTCCTACGAGCAGTACTTC. Encoded protein: CSARDQQTGVNSYEQYF.

This clonotype was counted at least ten times. The V call is TRBV12-3 or TRBV12-4, the J call TRBJ2-1; possibly TRBD2 for D (6 bases). CDR3 size: 15 residues. V lost 3 bases, J lost 2 bases, and 11 bases lay in between. As DNA, the CDR3 is TGTGCCAGCAGTTTTACCGGGAGTCCCTACAATGAGCAGTTCTTC. Residues: CASSFTGSPYNEQFF.

This clonotype was detected a few times. The chain joins TRBV7-9 to TRBJ1-2; D is uncertain. Germline V gives CDR1 SEHNR, CDR2 FQNEAQ (reference sequence). V lost 7 bases, J lost 2 bases, and 17 bases lay in between. The CDR3 extends over 15 amino acids. The CDR3 DNA reads as TGTGCCAGCACCCTCGCCCGGGAGGCGAACTATGGCTACACCTTC. This encodes CASTLAREANYGYTF.

The chain employs TRBV5-1 and TRBJ1-3, with D perhaps matching TRBD1 (5 bases). V was shortened by 3 bases and J by 0 bases, with 10 bases between the two germline ends. This CDR3 is built from 15 residues. CDR1 and CDR2 from the germline V gene are SGHRS and YFSETQ. CDR3 protein: CASSSDGTSGNTIYF. The CDR3 DNA reads TGCGCCAGCAGCTCGGATGGGACCTCTGGAAACACCATATATTTT.

This clonotype is classed as medium-sized. CDR3 coding DNA: TGTGCCAGCAAGGCCCCCGGAGGGACAGGATGGTGGGTTTACAATGAGCAGTTCTTC. This codes for CASKAPGGTGWWVYNEQFF. The chain recombines TRBV12-3 or TRBV12-4 with TRBJ2-1, with 8 bases that match TRBD1. CDR3 size: 19 residues. Germline trimming cut 7 bases from V and 4 bases from J; bases unmatched to any gene: 21.

The chain is built from TRBV4-1 and TRBJ1-6; 8 bases match TRBD1. CDR1 is MGHRA and CDR2 is YSYEKL in the germline V gene. Trimming took 2 bases from V and 8 from J; bases not matched to a gene: 11. This CDR3 region has 17 residues. The CDR3 sequence is CASSQNRDRRRDSPLHF. CDR3 in DNA: TGCGCCAGCAGCCAAAACAGGGACAGGAGGCGGGATTCACCCCTCCACTTT.

The chain recombines TRBV5-6 with TRBJ2-7; 8 bases line up with TRBD2. Germline CDR1 is SGHDT and CDR2 is YYEEEE. The J segment lost 2 bases and the V segment lost 1 base, leaving 5 bases of the junction unmatched. The CDR3 has 15 residues. The CDR3 is CASSLYAGGPYEQYF. The DNA for the CDR3 is TGTGCCAGCAGCTTGTACGCGGGAGGTCCCTACGAGCAGTACTTC.

In this sample, this clonotype turned up many times. The chain is built from TRBV20-1 and TRBJ2-7, with 11 positions matching TRBD2. After removal of 1 base from V and 3 bases from J, the junction contained 5 bases not matched to a gene. The CDR3 contains 15 residues. CDR1 and CDR2 (germline): DFQATT, SNEGSKA (reference sequence). This CDR3 is CSARVTSGGFYEQYF. Here the CDR3 DNA reads TGCAGTGCTAGAGTCACTAGCGGGGGCTTCTACGAGCAGTACTTC.

V is TRBV27 and J is TRBJ1-6; 8 bases line up with TRBD1. Germline CDR1 and CDR2: MNHEY and SMNVEV (reference sequence). The CDR3 length is 14 residues. Trimming took 4 bases from V and 10 from J; bases not matched to a gene: 6. The CDR3 nucleotides read TGTGCCAGCAGTTCGACAGGGGTCCGGTCACCCCTCCACTTT. It codes for CASSSTGVRSPLHF.

The V gene is TRBV11-2, the J gene TRBJ2-3, with 10 bases aligning to TRBD2. The V gene end was trimmed by 2 bases and the J gene end by 2 bases; junction bases not matched to a gene: 7. The germline gives CDR1 SGHAT, CDR2 FQNNGV. The CDR3 has 17 amino acids. In DNA, the CDR3 is TGTGCCAGCAGCTTACGTCTAGCGGGAGCAAACACAGATACGCAGTATTTT. It codes for CASSLRLAGANTDTQYF.

This clonotype has more than one count but fewer than ten. V gene TRBV3-1 combines with J gene TRBJ2-1; 15 bases agree with TRBD2. V shed 0 bases and J 9 bases; nucleotides not matched to a gene: 9. Germline CDR1 and CDR2: LGHDT and YNNKEL (reference sequence). The CDR3 has 18 residues. CDR3 amino acids: CASSQDPGTSGRLAEQFF. CDR3 DNA: TGTGCCAGCAGCCAAGACCCCGGGACTAGCGGGAGGTTGGCTGAGCAGTTCTTC.

This clonotype was seen a few times. V and J are TRBV7-3 and TRBJ2-2; the D gene is possibly TRBD2 (5 bases). This CDR3 is 15 amino acids long. Germline V lookup: CDR1 SGHTA, CDR2 FQGTGA. V was clipped by 2 bases and J by 4 bases, with 11 bases between them. The CDR3 DNA reads TGTGCCAGCAGCTTATTCGGGGTACCCACCGGGGAGCTGTTTTTT. Its protein is CASSLFGVPTGELFF.

The table lists this clonotype with a few counts. The rearrangement uses TRBV19 and TRBJ2-2, with TRBD2 identical over 7 bases. The CDR3 is 15 residues long. CDR1 LNHDA and CDR2 SQIVND come from the germline V gene (reference sequence). Unmatched junction bases numbered 5, after V lost 6 bases and J lost 1 base. The CDR3 loop reads CASRVGGGNTGELFF. The CDR3 nucleotides read TGTGCCAGTAGGGTAGGCGGGGGGAACACCGGGGAGCTGTTTTTT. The full variable domain, completed using reference TRBV19 and TRBJ2-2, is DGGITQSPKYLFRKEGQNVTLSCEQNLNHDAMYWYRQDPGQGLRLIYYSQIVNDFQKGDIAEGYSVSREKKESFPLTVTSAQKNPTAFYLCASRVGGGNTGELFFGEGSRLTVL.

The chain combines TRBV4-3 with TRBJ2-1, with TRBD2 as a possible D gene (6 bases). Germline V lookup: CDR1 LGHNA, CDR2 YSLEER. Trimming stripped 0 bases from V and 0 bases from J, with 15 bases between. This CDR3 has 18 residues. The DNA for the CDR3 is TGCGCCAGCAGCCAAGATCACTTGGCGGGAAGCTCCTACAATGAGCAGTTCTTC. Amino acid sequence: CASSQDHLAGSSYNEQFF.

At least ten counts were recorded for this clonotype. V gene TRBV6-5 combines with J gene TRBJ2-6; D not certain. Germline CDR1 and CDR2: MNHEY and SVGAGI. V was clipped by 0 bases and J by 6 bases, with 6 bases between them. This CDR3 is 14 amino acids long. CDR3 protein: CASSYSSKANVLTF. For the CDR3, the DNA is TGTGCCAGCAGTTACTCCTCAAAGGCCAACGTCCTGACTTTC.